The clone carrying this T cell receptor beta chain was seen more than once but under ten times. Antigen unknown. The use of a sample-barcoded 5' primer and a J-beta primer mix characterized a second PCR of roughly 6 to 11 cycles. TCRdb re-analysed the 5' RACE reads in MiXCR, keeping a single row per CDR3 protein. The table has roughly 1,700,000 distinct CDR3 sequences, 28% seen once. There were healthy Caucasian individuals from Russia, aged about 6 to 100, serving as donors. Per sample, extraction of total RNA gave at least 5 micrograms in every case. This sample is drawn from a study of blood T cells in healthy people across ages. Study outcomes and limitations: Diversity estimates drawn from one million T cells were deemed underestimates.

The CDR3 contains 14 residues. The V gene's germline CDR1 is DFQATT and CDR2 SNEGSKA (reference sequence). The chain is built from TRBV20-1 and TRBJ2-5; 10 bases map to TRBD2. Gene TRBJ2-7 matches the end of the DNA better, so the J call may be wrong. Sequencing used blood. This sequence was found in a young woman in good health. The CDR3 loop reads CSAEREGLLDEQYF. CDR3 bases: TGCAGTGCTGAGCGGGAGGGCCTTCTCGACGAGCAGTACTTC.